Listed below are T cell receptor beta chains from one sample, sequenced in a study of OX40 agonist ivuxolimab in advanced cancers. Some clones are missing from TCRdb's copy, which holds only in-frame ones; the method was immunoSEQ multiplex PCR. The table includes tens of thousands of clones, around 91% detected once. Specimen: CD4+ or CD8+ T cells sorted from blood, collected in a trial of the OX40 agonist ivuxolimab. These TCRs come from an adult with an advanced solid tumor such as melanoma, head and neck, liver or kidney cancer. Both conserved end residues are part of each CDR3. Fields, in order: V gene, D gene, J gene, clone size, CDR3 protein, CDR3 DNA. A D gene is named only where the DNA matches it firmly. Size is omitted from some rows. Given values are once, few, many or a class for expanded clones.

TRBV7-3	.	TRBJ1-3	.	CASSPGPAEAGNTIYF	TGTGCCAGCAGTCCCGGGCCGGCCGAAGCCGGAAACACCATATATTTT
TRBV19	.	TRBJ1-5	once	CASSIAGSQPQHF	TGTGCCAGTAGTATAGCCGGGTCCCAGCCCCAGCATTTT
TRBV10-1	TRBD1	TRBJ2-1	.	CASSQPGTGYNEQFF	TGCGCCAGCAGCCAACCCGGGACAGGCTACAATGAGCAGTTCTTC
TRBV19	.	TRBJ1-4	.	CASRRGRQNEKLFF	TGTGCCAGTAGGCGGGGACGGCAAAATGAAAAACTGTTTTTT
TRBV9	TRBD1	TRBJ2-7	.	CASSGRTGTREQYF	TGTGCCAGCAGCGGGAGGACAGGTACTAGAGAGCAGTACTTC
TRBV7-4	.	TRBJ1-1	.	CASSFYLTRGAFF	TGTGCCAGCAGCTTCTATCTGACCAGGGGAGCTTTCTTT
TRBV7-3	.	TRBJ2-3	once	CASSLVGGVGTDTQYF	TGTGCCAGCAGCTTAGTTGGGGGAGTGGGCACAGATACGCAGTATTTT
TRBV19	.	TRBJ2-7	.	CASSIRRPQIVAGQPYYEQYF	TGTGCCAGTAGTATTCGGCGGCCGCAGATTGTAGCGGGACAGCCCTACTACGAGCAGTACTTC
TRBV15	.	TRBJ2-5	.	CATSRDLSRASGQQYF	TGTGCCACCAGCAGAGATCTCTCCAGGGCGTCGGGACAACAGTACTTC
TRBV29-1	.	TRBJ1-1	.	CSVDDGVTNTEAFF	TGCAGCGTTGACGATGGGGTGACCAACACTGAAGCTTTCTTT
TRBV19	.	TRBJ1-1	.	CASNPGGWVTEAFF	TGTGCCAGTAATCCAGGCGGGTGGGTCACTGAAGCTTTCTTT
TRBV18	.	TRBJ2-3	once	CASSPPSLTDTQYF	TGTGCCAGCTCACCTCCATCACTCACAGATACGCAGTATTTT
TRBV5-6	TRBD1	TRBJ1-6	.	CASSQPGQSSPLHF	TGTGCCAGCAGCCAACCGGGACAGAGTTCACCCCTCCACTTT
TRBV4-2	TRBD1	TRBJ1-4	.	CASSQLGRITGTENEKLFF	TGTGCCAGCAGCCAACTCGGACGCATAACCGGGACAGAGAATGAAAAACTGTTTTTT
TRBV11-1	TRBD1	TRBJ2-3	.	CASSLAPGGSGTDTQYF	TGTGCCAGCAGCTTAGCCCCAGGGGGCTCTGGCACAGATACGCAGTATTTT
TRBV28	.	TRBJ2-5	.	CASRSQGWETQYF	TGTGCCAGCAGATCACAGGGTTGGGAGACCCAGTACTTC
TRBV11-1	.	TRBJ1-2	few	CASSSDADGYTF	TGTGCCAGCAGCTCGGACGCAGATGGCTACACCTTC
TRBV15	TRBD1	TRBJ2-7	.	CATSKGQALSYEQYF	TGTGCCACCAGCAAAGGACAGGCCCTTTCCTACGAGCAGTACTTC
TRBV5-1	.	TRBJ1-1	.	CASSLEQGNTEAFF	TGCGCCAGCAGCTTGGAACAAGGAAACACTGAAGCTTTCTTT
TRBV29-1	TRBD2	TRBJ2-5	.	CSAGLVASETQYF	TGCAGCGCCGGACTAGTAGCAAGTGAGACCCAGTACTTC
TRBV27	.	TRBJ1-6	few	CASSLRVESPLHF	TGTGCCAGCAGTTTAAGGGTAGAATCACCCCTCCACTTT
TRBV4-1	.	TRBJ2-2	once	CASSQPINTGELFF	TGCGCCAGCAGCCAACCCATTAACACCGGGGAGCTGTTTTTT
TRBV7-9	TRBD1	TRBJ2-2	.	CASLWATGGSTGELFF	TGTGCCAGCCTCTGGGCCACAGGGGGCAGTACCGGGGAGCTGTTTTTT
TRBV5-6	.	TRBJ2-6	.	CASSSYRDSGANVLTF	TGTGCCAGCAGCTCGTACAGGGACTCTGGGGCCAACGTCCTGACTTTC
TRBV5-4	TRBD1	TRBJ2-2	.	CASSNGQGNTGELFF	TGTGCCAGCAGCAACGGACAGGGGAACACCGGGGAGCTGTTTTTT
TRBV5-5	.	TRBJ1-1	.	CASSLRGAEAFF	TGTGCCAGCAGCTTAAGGGGGGCTGAAGCTTTCTTT
TRBV2	.	TRBJ1-6	once	CASSDVDSYNSPLHF	TGTGCCAGCAGTGATGTCGACAGCTATAATTCACCCCTCCACTTT
TRBV6-5	TRBD2	TRBJ2-7	few	CASSGTRGIYEQYF	TGTGCCAGCAGTGGGACTAGGGGTATCTACGAGCAGTACTTC
TRBV30	TRBD1	TRBJ1-5	.	CAWGQGADQPQHF	TGTGCCTGGGGACAGGGGGCCGATCAGCCCCAGCATTTT
TRBV5-4	.	TRBJ1-4	.	CASSEGGSTNEKLFF	TGTGCCAGCAGCGAGGGGGGGTCGACTAATGAAAAACTGTTTTTT
TRBV27	.	TRBJ2-1	.	CASRRAGTNYYNEQFF	TGTGCCAGCAGGCGTGCCGGGACAAACTACTACAATGAGCAGTTCTTC
TRBV28	.	TRBJ1-1	.	CASSSGTNTEAFF	TGTGCCAGCAGTTCAGGGACTAACACTGAAGCTTTCTTT
TRBV4-1	TRBD1	TRBJ2-7	once	CASSQGPSGGLYEQYF	TGCGCCAGCAGCCAAGGCCCGTCAGGGGGCCTCTACGAGCAGTACTTC
TRBV7-7	.	TRBJ2-5	.	CASSLGGRKETQYF	TGTGCTAGCAGCTTAGGTGGGCGTAAAGAGACCCAGTACTTC
TRBV13	.	TRBJ2-1	.	CASSKGGLLYNEQFF	TGTGCCAGCAGCAAGGGGGGCCTACTCTACAATGAGCAGTTCTTC
TRBV7-9	TRBD1	TRBJ1-5	once	CASSTGQGAIEPQHF	TGTGCCAGCAGCACGGGACAGGGGGCTATTGAGCCCCAGCATTTT
TRBV2	.	TRBJ2-7	.	CASNTGRQSMYEQYF	TGTGCCAGCAATACAGGTCGACAGTCTATGTACGAGCAGTACTTC
TRBV5-8	TRBD1	TRBJ2-2	.	CASSLPGQGTTGELFF	TGTGCCAGCAGCTTACCTGGACAGGGCACCACCGGGGAGCTGTTTTTT
TRBV4-1	TRBD1	TRBJ1-3	few	CASSPQGAGGNTIYF	TGCGCCAGCAGCCCCCAGGGGGCTGGTGGAAACACCATATATTTT
TRBV19	.	TRBJ2-2	.	CASMNQRDTGELFF	TGTGCCAGTATGAATCAGAGGGACACCGGGGAGCTGTTTTTT
TRBV18	.	TRBJ2-1	.	CASSPLWGNDEQFF	TGTGCCAGCTCACCCTTATGGGGGAACGATGAGCAGTTCTTC
TRBV4-3	TRBD1	TRBJ2-7	.	CASSQDRGQSYEQYF	TGCGCCAGCAGCCAAGATAGGGGACAGTCCTACGAGCAGTACTTC
TRBV28	.	TRBJ2-7	.	CASSPGPPSEQYF	TGTGCCAGCAGCCCGGGCCCCCCCAGCGAGCAGTACTTC
TRBV19	TRBD1	TRBJ2-1	.	CASRDRGHSDEQFF	TGTGCCAGTAGGGACAGGGGGCATTCGGATGAGCAGTTCTTC
TRBV5-4	.	TRBJ1-2	.	CASSLLGIGYTF	TGTGCCAGCAGCTTACTAGGGATTGGCTACACCTTC
TRBV5-1	TRBD1	TRBJ2-2	.	CASRSTGGSTGELFF	TGCGCCAGCAGATCAACAGGGGGCTCCACCGGGGAGCTGTTTTTT
TRBV19	.	TRBJ1-2	.	CATEGFYGYTF	TGTGCCACGGAGGGGTTCTATGGCTACACCTTC
TRBV10-3	TRBD1	TRBJ1-6	.	CAISGGQEYNSPLHF	TGTGCCATCAGTGGGGGACAGGAGTATAATTCACCCCTCCACTTT
TRBV7-2	.	TRBJ2-5	.	CASSFQPPETQYF	TGTGCCAGCAGCTTTCAACCCCCAGAGACCCAGTACTTC
TRBV4-2	.	TRBJ2-2	.	CASSQDRLNTGELFF	TGTGCCAGCAGCCAAGATAGGCTTAACACCGGGGAGCTGTTTTTT